Each of the 20 T cell receptor beta chains below was sequenced from the same sample in a study of CD8 T cells in ankylosing spondylitis. TCRdb used MiXCR to reprocess the 5' RACE reads, holding one entry per CDR3 protein. The sample has about 300,000 distinct CDR3 sequences; less than 25% are singletons. Sequences were obtained from blood, either unsorted or a sorted T cell fraction (not recorded which). The source is a female donor with ankylosing spondylitis or in good health (not recorded which).

The table lists this clonotype with a few counts. The chain links TRBV2 to TRBJ2-5, with D perhaps matching TRBD1 (5 bases). This CDR3 has 12 amino acids. Germline lookup yields CDR1 SNHLY and CDR2 FYNNEI. Trimming took 8 bases from V and 5 from J, leaving 12 bases between them. The CDR3 loop is CASGASWETQYF. DNA of the CDR3: TGTGCCAGCGGGGCATCATGGGAGACCCAGTACTTC.

This clonotype was detected once. This sequence joins TRBV28 and TRBJ2-2; a possible D gene is TRBD1 (5 bases). CDR3 length: 15 amino acids. Germline V gives CDR1 MDHEN, CDR2 SYDVKM. V lost 10 bases and J 4 bases, leaving 19 bases between the germline ends. The CDR3 spells CAISTAGLGTGELFF. The CDR3 bases are TGTGCCATCTCAACAGCAGGGTTGGGCACCGGGGAGCTGTTTTTT. The full variable domain, in which reference TRBV28 and TRBJ2-2 provide the parts outside the CDR3, is DVKVTQSSRYLVKRTGEKVFLECVQDMDHENMFWYRQDPGLGLRLIYFSYDVKMKEKGDIPEGYSVSREKKERFSLILESASTNQTSMYLCAISTAGLGTGELFFGEGSRLTVL.

The chain recombines TRBV5-1 with TRBJ2-1; D is unresolved. Trimming pared 4 bases from V and 7 bases from J, leaving 18 bases between. Germline CDR1 and CDR2: SGHRS and YFSETQ. The CDR3 spans 15 residues. DNA of the CDR3: TGCGCCAGCAGCCCCGTCCAGGCCCTTTGGAATGAGCAGTTCTTC. Translating gives CASSPVQALWNEQFF.

This clonotype was observed a handful of times. V usage is TRBV20-1 and J usage is TRBJ2-1, with 7 bases aligning to TRBD2. There are 13 residues in the CDR3. The germline V gene has CDR1 DFQATT and CDR2 SNEGSKA (reference sequence). Losses at the gene ends were 6 bases for V and 7 bases for J; bases not matched to a gene: 9. DNA for the CDR3: TGCAGTGCCCCCGGACTAGGGGAAAATGAGCAGTTCTTC. Protein: CSAPGLGENEQFF.

This clonotype turned up a few times. The CDR3 sequence: CASRDFKRGTYEQYF. CDR3 DNA: TGTGCCAGCAGAGATTTCAAGCGGGGGACCTACGAGCAGTACTTC. The gene calls are TRBV11-2 and TRBJ2-7, with 8 bases lining up with TRBD2. Germline CDR1 reads SGHAT; CDR2 reads FQNNGV. This CDR3 region has 15 residues. The V and J ends lost 6 bases and 2 bases, in that order; junction bases with no gene match: 9.

This chain joins TRBV14 and TRBJ2-2; no clear D. V shed 2 bases and J shed 0 bases, with 10 bases lying between them. There are 16 residues in the CDR3. Germline loops: CDR1 SGHDN, CDR2 FVKESK. The CDR3 region is CASSQTTLANTGELFF. The CDR3 region has the DNA TGTGCCAGCAGCCAAACGACTCTCGCGAACACCGGGGAGCTGTTTTTT.

This clonotype was observed a few times. One end of the junction does not line up with germline, which may come from a read error. The V call is TRBV6-2 or TRBV6-3, the J call TRBJ1-2; TRBD1 matches at 11 bases. The CDR3 loop spans 14 amino acids. Germline CDR1 and CDR2: MNHEY and SVGEGT. The CDR3: CASIPDRGRGKPIF. DNA of the CDR3: TGTGCCAGCATTCCGGACAGGGGGCGAGGGAAACCGATCTTC.

This sequence joins TRBV7-9 and TRBJ1-1, with 9 nucleotides matching TRBD1. Trimming took 5 bases from V and 2 from J; bases not matched to a gene: 9. The CDR3 consists of 16 residues. The germline CDR1 and CDR2 sequences are SEHNR and FQNEAQ (reference sequence). The CDR3 coding sequence is TGTGCCAGCAGCCAAGGACAGGGGACTATAAACACTGAAGCTTTCTTT. It yields the protein CASSQGQGTINTEAFF.

The rearrangement joins TRBV12-3 or TRBV12-4 to TRBJ1-4; D is uncertain. The CDR3 loop spans 14 amino acids. Trimming took off 6 bases at V and 6 bases at J, with 14 bases between the two ends. In nucleotides, the CDR3 is TGTGCCAGCAGCTCCGGCGGACCTTATGAAAAACTGTTTTTT. Translated, it gives CASSSGGPYEKLFF.

This clonotype was counted only a few times. V usage is TRBV10-3 and J usage is TRBJ1-1; a weak D match, TRBD1 (5 bases). The germline V gene encodes CDR1 ENHRY and CDR2 SYGVKD. The CDR3 totals 14 residues. Deletions cut 4 bases from V and 6 bases from J, with 15 bases between. CDR3 bases: TGTGCCATCAGTGTAGGGGTCGGCTCGGCTGAAGCTTTCTTT. Translated, it gives CAISVGVGSAEAFF.

J is TRBJ2-3 and V is TRBV9; 7 bases align to TRBD1. The V gene's germline CDR1 is SGDLS and CDR2 YYNGEE. With V trimmed by 6 bases and J by 4 bases, 8 bases remained unmatched. This CDR3 comprises 14 residues. DNA of the CDR3: TGTGCCAGCACAAGACAGGGAAAGGCAGATACGCAGTATTTT. Amino acids: CASTRQGKADTQYF.

The chain links TRBV9 to TRBJ2-1, with D hard to call. The CDR3 sequence is 11 residues long. CDR1 SGDLS and CDR2 YYNGEE come from the germline V gene. Trimming cost V 3 bases and J 6 bases, with 4 bases left between them. CDR3 region: CASSAFNEQFF. In DNA form, the CDR3 reads TGTGCCAGCAGCGCATTCAATGAGCAGTTCTTC.

The rearrangement joins TRBV6-5 to TRBJ2-7; 9 positions match TRBD1. CDR1 is MNHEY and CDR2 is SVGAGI in the germline V gene. This CDR3 spans 13 amino acids. The V and J ends lost 7 bases and 7 bases, in that order; junction bases with no gene match: 8. DNA of the CDR3: TGTGCCAGCACCCTACAGGGGGCAGGGGAGCAGTACTTC. Translating it yields CASTLQGAGEQYF.

This clonotype was detected many times. V gene TRBV6-5 combines with J gene TRBJ2-5; D gene ambiguous. In germline, CDR1 is MNHEY, CDR2 SVGAGI. Trimming cost V 8 bases and J 4 bases, with 8 bases left between them. The CDR3 runs to 11 residues. CDR3 protein: CASRNVETQYF. CDR3 sequence (DNA): TGTGCCAGCCGCAACGTAGAGACCCAGTACTTC.

The J gene is TRBJ2-1, the V gene TRBV7-6; 9 bases align to TRBD2. Germline V gives CDR1 SGHVS, CDR2 FNYEAQ. The junction had 4 bases not matched to a gene; V was cut back by 1 base and J by 9 bases. The CDR3 has 14 amino acids. CDR3 DNA sequence: TGTGCCAGCAGCTTAGGGGTGCGGGAGGGTGAGCAGTTCTTC. It encodes CASSLGVREGEQFF.

The chain recombines TRBV20-1 with TRBJ2-3, with D unresolved. Germline V gives CDR1 DFQATT, CDR2 SNEGSKA (reference sequence). The V gene lost 6 bases and the J gene lost 3 bases, with 13 bases spanning the gap. CDR3 size: 13 residues. Written as DNA, the CDR3 is TGCAGTGCCCTCGTCCAGGCAACAGATACGCAGTATTTT. Residues: CSALVQATDTQYF.

In its sample, this clonotype was seen a few times. This chain joins TRBV29-1 and TRBJ2-6; 7 nucleotides match TRBD1. The germline gives CDR1 SQVTM, CDR2 ANQGSEA. The CDR3 totals 14 residues. V was pared by 3 bases and J by 2 bases, with 1 base of the junction left unmatched. CDR3 in DNA: TGCAGCGTTGAGACAGGGCCTGGGGCCAACGTCCTGACTTTC. Translating it yields CSVETGPGANVLTF.

This clonotype showed up just a few times. The chain uses TRBV15 and TRBJ2-3; tentatively, D is TRBD1 (5 bases). Germline V CDR1 and CDR2: LNHNV, YYDKDF (reference sequence). Trimming removed 0 bases from V and 7 bases from J, with 11 bases in between. This CDR3 contains 14 residues. The CDR3 spells CATSRDGATYTQYF. The CDR3 DNA follows: TGTGCCACCAGCAGAGATGGGGCCACCTATACGCAGTATTTT.

The V gene is TRBV7-2, the J gene TRBJ2-7; D is perhaps TRBD1 (5 bases). V lost 6 bases to trimming and J lost 2 bases, with 14 bases between them. Per the germline V gene, CDR1 is SGHTA and CDR2 is FQGNSA. CDR3 length: 14 amino acids. In DNA, the CDR3 is TGTGCCAGCAGTAAGGGGTCCCCTCCCTACGAGCAGTACTTC. It specifies CASSKGSPPYEQYF.

The chain uses TRBV10-1 and TRBJ2-3; 8 bases agree with TRBD2. Trimming cost V 5 bases and J 5 bases; bases outside gene matches: 9. The CDR3 is made up of 15 amino acids. Germline V lookup: CDR1 WNHNN, CDR2 SYGVQD (reference sequence). Written as DNA, the CDR3 is TGCGCCAGCAGTAGCCTCGGACTAGCTGGAGATACGCAGTATTTT. Its translation is CASSSLGLAGDTQYF.